These T cell receptor beta chains were read from a single sample in a study of blood T cells in healthy people across ages. TCRdb called the 5' RACE reads again in MiXCR, with one record for every CDR3 protein. In the table there are roughly 500,000 distinct CDR3 sequences, around 24% of which are singletons. Another study also made use of these data, one on T cells of mothers and their children.

The source material was blood. The receptors were sampled from a boy between 10 and 17 years old in good health. Both conserved end residues are part of each CDR3. The D gene is left open where the match is weak. Clone size, where shown, is once, few, many, or a class for clones that have expanded.

NA	TRBV20-1	TRBJ2-6	few	TGCAGTGCTCCCTTAGGGGCGAGCTCTGGGGCCAACGTCCTGACTTTC	CSAPLGASSGANVLTF
NA	TRBV29-1	TRBJ2-2	NA	TGCACCGCCCGGCGGAACGGGGAGCTGTTTTTT	CTARRNGELFF
NA	TRBV6-2/TRBV6-3	TRBJ1-2	NA	TGTGCCAGCAGTAATCGGCAGGGTCGAAACTATGGCTACACCTTC	CASSNRQGRNYGYTF
NA	TRBV29-1	TRBJ2-1	few	TGCAGCGCCTGGACGGACCTCAATGAGCAGTTCTTC	CSAWTDLNEQFF
TRBD1	TRBV7-2	TRBJ1-4	NA	TGTGCCAGCAGCTTGACAGGGGTTGGTAATGAAAAACTGTTTTTT	CASSLTGVGNEKLFF
TRBD1	TRBV7-9	TRBJ2-1	NA	TGTGCCAGCAGCTTCCCAGGACAGGGGGCTCGAGAGCAGTTCTTC	CASSFPGQGAREQFF
NA	TRBV5-1	TRBJ1-1	NA	TGCGCCAGCAGCCCGGAGGCGGGAACTGAAGCTTTCTTT	CASSPEAGTEAFF
TRBD1	TRBV29-1	TRBJ2-7	NA	TGCAGCGTTGAAAATGGACAGGGGGGTTACGAGCAGTACTTC	CSVENGQGGYEQYF
NA	TRBV5-1	TRBJ2-1	NA	TGCGCCAGCAGCGGGGAAGAGGGCAATGAGCAGTTCTTC	CASSGEEGNEQFF
TRBD1	TRBV5-5	TRBJ2-7	NA	TGTGCCAGCAGCCAAACAGGGGCAGGCGAGCAGTACTTC	CASSQTGAGEQYF
TRBD2	TRBV28	TRBJ2-1	few	TGTGCCAGCAGTCCCGGGGGGTCGGAGTTCTTC	CASSPGGSEFF
NA	TRBV3-1	TRBJ2-5	many	TGTGCCAGCAGCCAAGTGCGAGAGACCCAGTACTTC	CASSQVRETQYF
TRBD1	TRBV4-3	TRBJ1-1	NA	TGCGCCAGCAGCCATGGGACAGGGGGTTTCACTGAAGCTTTCTTT	CASSHGTGGFTEAFF
NA	TRBV27	TRBJ2-1	many	TGTGCCAGCAGTTTAGATAATCTGAATGAGCAGTTCTTC	CASSLDNLNEQFF
NA	TRBV25-1	TRBJ2-1	few	TGTGCCAGCAGTGCCAGGGTAGCTGGGGTAGGTGGGATCTACAATGAGCAGTTCTTC	CASSARVAGVGGIYNEQFF
NA	TRBV28	TRBJ2-7	NA	TGTGCCAGCAGTTTACCGCCTACCTGGCAGGGAGGCTCCTACGAGCAGTACTTC	CASSLPPTWQGGSYEQYF
NA	TRBV21-1	TRBJ1-5	few	TGTGCCAGCCCGACAAGGCCTGAGCCCCAGCATTTT	CASPTRPEPQHF
NA	TRBV3-1	TRBJ2-5	many	TGTGCCAGCAGCCAAGGCGTTTTAAGGGAAGAGACCCAGTACTTC	CASSQGVLREETQYF
TRBD2	TRBV7-9	TRBJ2-2	few	TGTGCCAGCAGCTCTGTGAAGCGGGAGATCGACACCGGGGAGCTGTTTTTT	CASSSVKREIDTGELFF
TRBD1	TRBV2	TRBJ2-6	NA	TGTGCCAGCAGGGCACCGGGACAGGGGAGTTCTGGGGCCAACGTCCTGACTTTC	CASRAPGQGSSGANVLTF
NA	TRBV20-1	TRBJ2-3	NA	TGCAGTGCTGTGCCGAAGTCGTGGGTCCCAGATACGCAGTATTTT	CSAVPKSWVPDTQYF
NA	TRBV9	TRBJ2-7	NA	TGTGCCAGCAGCGGGGGCGGGGAGCGGTACTTC	CASSGGGERYF
NA	TRBV5-6	TRBJ2-7	few	TGTGCCAGCAGTGCGCCGGAAAACTACGAGCAGTACTTC	CASSAPENYEQYF
TRBD2	TRBV13	TRBJ2-3	few	TGTGCCAGCAGCTCAACTAGCGGGGGGGATGATACGCAGTATTTT	CASSSTSGGDDTQYF
NA	TRBV5-1	TRBJ2-5	many	TGCGCCAGCAGCTTGGCCGGGGGCGCAGAGACCCAGTACTTC	CASSLAGGAETQYF
TRBD1	TRBV27	TRBJ2-7	NA	TGTGCCAGCAGTCCATTTACGGGACAGGGCACCTACGAGCAGTACTTC	CASSPFTGQGTYEQYF
NA	TRBV9	TRBJ2-5	few	TGTGCCAGCAGCGTAGGCGGGTACCAAGAGACCCAGTACTTC	CASSVGGYQETQYF
NA	TRBV20-1	TRBJ2-7	few	TGCAGTGCTGAAAGGAGAGGCGACTACGAGCAGTACTTC	CSAERRGDYEQYF
NA	TRBV4-3	TRBJ2-7	NA	TGCGCCAGCAGCCAAGACAGGCAGGGTGGCTACGAGCAGTACTTC	CASSQDRQGGYEQYF
NA	TRBV4-1	TRBJ2-7	NA	TGCGCCAGCAGCCAAGATCGGGGGATGGAGCAGTACTTC	CASSQDRGMEQYF
NA	TRBV10-3	TRBJ1-6	few	TGTGCCACCCGGCAGGGTGGAAATTCACCCCTCCACTTT	CATRQGGNSPLHF
NA	TRBV5-6	TRBJ2-7	once	TGTACCAGCAGCTTCGGGTCAGGAACCTACGAGCAGTACTTC	CTSSFGSGTYEQYF
NA	TRBV4-1	TRBJ2-7	NA	TGCGCCAGCAGCCAAACTTTCAAAGCGGAGGCCGCCTACGAGCAGTACTTC	CASSQTFKAEAAYEQYF
TRBD1	TRBV2	TRBJ2-3	NA	TGTGCCAGCGATCCCGGGTCCGGGACAGCTTTTAATACGCAGTATTTT	CASDPGSGTAFNTQYF
NA	TRBV5-1	TRBJ1-3	NA	TGCGCCAGCAGCGCACAGGTTTACTCTGGAAACACCATATATTTT	CASSAQVYSGNTIYF
NA	TRBV6-5	TRBJ1-3	NA	TGTGCCAGCAGTGCAGAGGGAAGAACTGGAAACACCATATATTTT	CASSAEGRTGNTIYF
TRBD1	TRBV7-9	TRBJ1-2	few	TGTGCCAGCAGCTCCCTGCGCGTTTCACAGGGGGAGGAAGGCTACACCTTC	CASSSLRVSQGEEGYTF
TRBD2	TRBV4-3	TRBJ2-7	NA	TGCGCCAGCAGCCGAGCGCTAGCGGGAGACCTCTCCTACGAGCAGTACTTC	CASSRALAGDLSYEQYF
NA	TRBV12-3/TRBV12-4	TRBJ1-1	NA	TGTGCCACCACAACCCGCAGATACACTGAAGCTTTCTTT	CATTTRRYTEAFF
NA	TRBV6-2/TRBV6-3	TRBJ1-6	NA	TGTGCCAGCAGTTGGATACAAAGCTCCTATAATTCACCCCTCCACTTT	CASSWIQSSYNSPLHF
TRBD2	TRBV29-1	TRBJ2-1	NA	TGCAGCGTTGAAAGACCGGGGGGTTACAATGAGCAGTTCTTC	CSVERPGGYNEQFF
NA	TRBV20-1	TRBJ2-5	many	TGCAGTGCTAGAGATCATCAGGGGATGGGGGAGACCCAGTACTTC	CSARDHQGMGETQYF
NA	TRBV11-2	TRBJ2-1	NA	TGTGCCAGCAGCTTAGAGGTGGGGCGGACCGAGCAGTTCTTC	CASSLEVGRTEQFF
NA	TRBV28	TRBJ1-1	NA	TGTGCCAGCAGTTTTACCGGGGAGAACACTGAAGCTTTCTTT	CASSFTGENTEAFF